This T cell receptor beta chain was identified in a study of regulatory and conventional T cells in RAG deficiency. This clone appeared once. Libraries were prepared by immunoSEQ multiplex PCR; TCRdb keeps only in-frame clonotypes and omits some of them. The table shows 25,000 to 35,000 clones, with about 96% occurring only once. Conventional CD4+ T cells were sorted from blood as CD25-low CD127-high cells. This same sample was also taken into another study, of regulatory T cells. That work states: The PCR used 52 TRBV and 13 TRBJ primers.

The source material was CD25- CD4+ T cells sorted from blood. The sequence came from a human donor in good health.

CDR3: CASSSSGGAGDTQYF. CDR3 nucleotide sequence: TGTGCCAGCAGCTCTAGCGGGGGGGCTGGAGATACGCAGTATTTT. The V and J genes are TRBV9 and TRBJ2-3; 12 positions match TRBD2. Germline V CDR1 and CDR2: SGDLS, YYNGEE. The trim removed 4 bases at V and 5 bases at J, leaving 5 bases unmatched. CDR3 length: 15 residues. Based on the CDR3 plus reference TRBV9 and TRBJ2-3, the full variable domain is DSGVTQTPKHLITATGQRVTLRCSPRSGDLSVYWYQQSLDQGLQFLIQYYNGEERAKGNILERFSAQQFPDLHSELNLSSLELGDSALYFCASSSSGGAGDTQYFGPGTRLTVL.